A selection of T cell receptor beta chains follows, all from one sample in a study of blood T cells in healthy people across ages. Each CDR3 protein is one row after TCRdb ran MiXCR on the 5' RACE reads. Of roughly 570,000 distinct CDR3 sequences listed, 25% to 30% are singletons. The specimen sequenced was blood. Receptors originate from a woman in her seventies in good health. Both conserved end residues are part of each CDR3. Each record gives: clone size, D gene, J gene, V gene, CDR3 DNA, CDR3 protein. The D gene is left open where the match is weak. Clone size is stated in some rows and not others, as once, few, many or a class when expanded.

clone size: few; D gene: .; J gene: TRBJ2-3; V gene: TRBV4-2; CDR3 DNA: TGTGCCAGCAGCCAAGCTGGCGATACGCAGTATTTT; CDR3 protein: CASSQAGDTQYF
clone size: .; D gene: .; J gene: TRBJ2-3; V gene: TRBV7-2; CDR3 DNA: TGTGCCAGCAGCGTTTGGGGGGATACGCAGTATTTT; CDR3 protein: CASSVWGDTQYF
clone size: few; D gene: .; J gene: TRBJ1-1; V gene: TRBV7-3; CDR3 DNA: TGTGCCAGCAGCTTAATCGCTGGGGGCGACACTGAAGCTTTCTTT; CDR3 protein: CASSLIAGGDTEAFF
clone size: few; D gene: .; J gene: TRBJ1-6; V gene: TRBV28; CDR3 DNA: TGTGCCAGCAGTTTGCTATGGGGGACATCGGAAATATCACCCCTCCACTTT; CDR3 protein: CASSLLWGTSEISPLHF
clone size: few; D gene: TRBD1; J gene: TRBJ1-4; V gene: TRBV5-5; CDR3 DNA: TGTGCCAGCAGCCCCATACAGGGGGGAGTTGAAAAACTGTTTTTT; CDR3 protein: CASSPIQGGVEKLFF
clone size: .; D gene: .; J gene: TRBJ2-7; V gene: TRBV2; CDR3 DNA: TGTGCCAGCAGTGATCAAGGACAAGCCTACGAGCAGTACTTC; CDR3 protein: CASSDQGQAYEQYF
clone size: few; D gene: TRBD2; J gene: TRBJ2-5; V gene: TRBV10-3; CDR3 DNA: TGTGCCATCAGTGCCTTAGCGGGGGGGCCGCAGGAGACCCAGTACTTC; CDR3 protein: CAISALAGGPQETQYF
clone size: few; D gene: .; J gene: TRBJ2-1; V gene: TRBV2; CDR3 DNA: TGTGCCAGCAGTGACAGGAATGAGCAGTTCTTC; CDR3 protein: CASSDRNEQFF
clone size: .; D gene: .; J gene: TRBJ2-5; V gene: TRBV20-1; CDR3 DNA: TGCAGTGCTAGTCTCGGGGGCTACAAAGAGACCCAGTACTTC; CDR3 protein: CSASLGGYKETQYF
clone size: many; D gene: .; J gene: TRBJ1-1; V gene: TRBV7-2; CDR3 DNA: TGTGCCAGCAGCTTATTAGCCCTGAACACTGAAGCTTTCTTT; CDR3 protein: CASSLLALNTEAFF
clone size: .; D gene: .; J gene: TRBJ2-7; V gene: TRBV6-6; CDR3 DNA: TGTGCCAGCAGTACTCTCAGTGGAGCAAAGTACTTC; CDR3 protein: CASSTLSGAKYF